The entry below gives a single TCR beta chain sequence along with its context. The antigen remains unidentified. This entry belongs to a study of shared clonotypes between healthy human individuals. Samples left unsorted employed approximately 83 million PBMCs for genomic DNA. Unsorted PBMCs provided DNA that was sequenced on ten immunoSEQ deep assay plates. The repertoire was sequenced with immunoSEQ multiplex PCR; TCRdb's copy has only in-frame clones and lacks some. This table holds about 600,000 clones, around 77% found once. Study results and caveats: The represented genetic and exposure-history diversity was limited by the small number of donors.

The material sequenced was PBMCs. The sequence derives from a woman in her thirties or forties in good health. Some clones in this sample may be carry-over from other donors' samples.

The DNA of the CDR3 is TGTGCCATCACTCCCAGCGGGAGCGAGACCCAGTACTTC. This sequence encodes CAITPSGSETQYF. The chain couples TRBV10-3 to TRBJ2-5; 8 positions match TRBD2. Germline-derived CDR1 and CDR2 are ENHRY and SYGVKD. There are 13 residues in the CDR3. With 7 bases clipped from V and 5 bases from J, the junction kept 6 bases outside the gene matches.